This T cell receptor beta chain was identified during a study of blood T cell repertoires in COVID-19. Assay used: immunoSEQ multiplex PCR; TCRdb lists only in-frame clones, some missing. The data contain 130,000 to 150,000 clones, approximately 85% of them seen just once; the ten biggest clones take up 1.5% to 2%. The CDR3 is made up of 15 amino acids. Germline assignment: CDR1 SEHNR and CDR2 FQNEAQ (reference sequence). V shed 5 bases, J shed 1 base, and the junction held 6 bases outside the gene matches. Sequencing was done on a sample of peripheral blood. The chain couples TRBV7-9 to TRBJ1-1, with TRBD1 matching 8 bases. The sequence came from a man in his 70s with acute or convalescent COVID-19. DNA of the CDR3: TGTGCCAGCAGCCCCCGGACAGGGAGGAACACTGAAGCTTTCTTT. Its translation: CASSPRTGRNTEAFF.